These T cell receptor beta chains were read from a single sample in a study of cytomegalovirus exposure and HLA in healthy donors. The data were produced by immunoSEQ multiplex PCR, yet TCRdb's version contains in-frame clones alone and is incomplete. The data contain under 200,000 clones, 75% to 90% of them singletons. Material: PBMCs. These receptors were collected from a male donor in good health and CMV-seropositive. The conserved cysteine and the conserved F or W are not part of the CDR3 here.

V: TRBV2
CDR3: ASSDERGGGNQPQH

V: TRBV19
CDR3: ASSLKGLAANTGELF

V: TRBV11-3
CDR3: ASSLASTIY

V: TRBV7-9
CDR3: ASSAAGLAGDYEQY

V: TRBV19
CDR3: ASSQRTFNQPQH

V: TRBV5-4
CDR3: ASSTRDRYQETQY

V: TRBV28
CDR3: ASSPTGANEQY

V: TRBV27
CDR3: ASSLKGVLREQY

V: TRBV11-3
CDR3: ASSLDPRVNEQF

V: TRBV6-1
CDR3: ASDLGGQGTEAF

V: TRBV5-1
CDR3: ASSLGGTDAHGYT

V: TRBV19
CDR3: ASIQGKNTEAF

V: TRBV4-1
CDR3: ASSALRGNTEAF

V: TRBV5-6
CDR3: ASSSYDRKANYGYT

V: TRBV29-1
CDR3: SVGPGGNEQY

V: TRBV23-1
CDR3: ASSQDRDRPRNTIY

V: TRBV19
CDR3: ASSIREGENTEAF

V: TRBV10-3
CDR3: AISAASGRLGTGELF

V: TRBV28
CDR3: ASDLSGSSYNEQF

V: TRBV13
CDR3: ASTPRISGANVLT

V: TRBV4-1
CDR3: ASSQEGTGRSEAF

V: TRBV7-9
CDR3: ASNNRDRGLYEQY

V: TRBV6-5
CDR3: ASSYPEEAGRDGYT

V: TRBV30
CDR3: AWSNRADGYT

V: TRBV27
CDR3: ASSYPGQGAWGTDTQY

V: TRBV6-5
CDR3: ASSYSRHLNTGELF

V: TRBV7-9
CDR3: ASSSGSSTDTQY

V: TRBV4-3
CDR3: ASSMLTADTQY

V: TRBV11-2
CDR3: ASSYSTTGMGNSYGYT

V: TRBV7-6
CDR3: ASSSTGGNEQF

V: TRBV6-5
CDR3: ASRRTGDLGDTQY

V: TRBV7-2
CDR3: ASSLDGGGNQPQH

V: TRBV5-1
CDR3: ASSFAGSSYNEQF

V: TRBV25-1
CDR3: ASSEPGRASYNEQF

V: TRBV30
CDR3: AWSVQALGGETQY

V: TRBV6-5
CDR3: ASSLSAYNEQF

V: TRBV11-3
CDR3: ASSLQGWTGELF

V: TRBV12-1
CDR3: ARGGSGNEQF

V: TRBV28
CDR3: ASSSARGQGNSEAF

V: TRBV13
CDR3: ASRAGYEEQY

V: TRBV30
CDR3: AWSVLEKLF